These 28 T cell receptor beta chains were sequenced from one sample in a study of T cell responses to AZD1222 COVID-19 vaccine (dated by TCRdb to the early 2020s). The time point label on this specimen signifies: baseline before first vaccination. The library was produced with the immunoSEQ multiplex PCR assay. TCRdb limited this immuneACCESS table to in-frame rearrangements with V and J called. A share of clones is missing; checked studies link under half to unresolved V genes, and the rest is unexplained. The sample table lists about 86,000 clones, around 73% of them with a count of one. The biggest ten clones account for around a fifth of the sample. Here the sequenced sample was peripheral blood, taken on day 0 of AZD1222 vaccination. These receptors all stem from an adult in good health.

This clone has just a few counts. This sequence joins TRBV5-6 and TRBJ1-6; no firm D call. V lost 0 bases, J lost 4 bases, and 17 bases lay in between. The CDR3 consists of 18 residues. In germline, CDR1 is SGHDT, CDR2 YYEEEE. The CDR3 loop is CASSLEGRKSGYNSPLHF. The CDR3 nucleotides are TGTGCCAGCAGCTTGGAGGGCAGGAAAAGTGGATATAATTCACCCCTCCACTTT.

DNA for the CDR3: TGTGCCAGCAGCTTAGGCACTATAAACGAGCAGTACTTC. Translation gives CASSLGTINEQYF. The V and J genes are TRBV7-2 and TRBJ2-7; D is uncertain. V was trimmed by 1 base and J by 5 bases, leaving 9 bases between them. The length of the CDR3 is 13 residues. Looked up from germline, CDR1 is SGHTA and CDR2 is FQGNSA.

This chain joins TRBV29-1 and TRBJ2-5, with no clear D. Trimming removed 4 bases from V and 1 base from J, with 4 bases in between. The CDR3 loop spans 11 amino acids. In germline, CDR1 is SQVTM, CDR2 ANQGSEA. CDR3 region: CSVVPQETQYF. The CDR3 DNA follows: TGCAGCGTTGTCCCCCAAGAGACCCAGTACTTC.

The rearrangement uses TRBV5-5 and TRBJ1-6; tentatively, D is TRBD1 (5 bases). CDR3 length equals 15 residues. CDR1 and CDR2 (germline): SGHKS, YYEKEE (reference sequence). Deletions cut 0 bases from V and 14 bases from J, with 18 bases between. CDR3 region: CASSLVGREASALHF. CDR3 DNA: TGTGCCAGCAGCTTGGTAGGCAGGGAAGCTTCTGCCCTCCACTTT.

The rearrangement uses TRBV11-2 and TRBJ2-3; no firm D call. V lost 1 base and J lost 6, with 8 bases in between. Germline V lookup: CDR1 SGHAT, CDR2 FQNNGV. This CDR3 region has 13 residues. The CDR3 region has the DNA TGTGCCAGCAGCTTAGGTGGCCGGGATACGCAGTATTTT. As protein: CASSLGGRDTQYF.

Only one count was recorded for this clone. The chain has TRBV5-4 and TRBJ1-2, with unresolved D. With 0 bases removed from V and 1 base from J, the gap between germline ends came to 4 bases. Germline V CDR1 and CDR2: SGHNT, YYREEE (reference sequence). This CDR3 has 13 residues. CDR3 bases: TGTGCCAGCAGCTTGGACAGTAACTATGGCTACACCTTC. This gives the protein CASSLDSNYGYTF.

A note on this clone: One end of the junction does not line up with germline, which may come from a read error. V gene TRBV24-1 combines with J gene TRBJ1-6, with 7 bases that match TRBD1. The CDR3 contains 17 residues. Looked up from germline, CDR1 is KGHDR and CDR2 is SFDVKD. The CDR3 sequence is CATSDPLPRTGSLPSAF. CDR3 DNA sequence: TGTGCCACCAGTGATCCCCTCCCCCGGACAGGCTCATTGCCCTCCGCCTTT.

The chain uses TRBV12-5 and TRBJ2-3, with unresolved D. CDR3 length equals 18 residues. Trimming shortened V by 5 bases and J by 1 base, and 22 bases separated the two germline ends. The germline V gene has CDR1 LGHNT and CDR2 FRNRAP. CDR3 nucleotides: TGTGCTAGTGGTAGAACCGGAGTCCTTGTAAATGGCACAGATACGCAGTATTTT. Translation gives CASGRTGVLVNGTDTQYF.

The chain has TRBV2 and TRBJ2-1; 9 bases map to TRBD2. Per germline, CDR1 SNHLY and CDR2 FYNNEI. The V gene end was trimmed by 3 bases and the J gene end by 4 bases; junction bases not matched to a gene: 1. The CDR3 consists of 14 residues. CDR3 protein: CASSDAGGYNEQFF. The CDR3 DNA follows: TGTGCCAGCAGTGACGCGGGAGGGTACAATGAGCAGTTCTTC.

In this sample, this clone turned up once. This chain uses TRBV7-2 with TRBJ2-5; 12 bases agree with TRBD1. The J segment lost 5 bases and the V segment lost 5 bases, leaving 12 bases of the junction unmatched. The CDR3 length is 17 residues. Germline V gene sequence: CDR1 SGHTA, CDR2 FQGNSA. The DNA of the CDR3 is TGTGCCAGCAGCAAATTAGGTGGGACAGGGGGCGCGGAGACCCAGTACTTC. It specifies CASSKLGGTGGAETQYF.

This clone was recorded once. This chain joins TRBV29-1 and TRBJ2-7; 14 positions match TRBD2. The germline gives CDR1 SQVTM, CDR2 ANQGSEA. The J segment lost 3 bases and the V segment lost 7 bases, leaving 8 bases of the junction unmatched. This CDR3 has 15 amino acids. CDR3 in DNA: TGCAGCGCCACCACCGGGACTAGCGGGAGCTACGAGCAGTACTTC. The encoded protein is CSATTGTSGSYEQYF.

The genes are TRBV7-9 and TRBJ1-1, with TRBD1 as a possible D gene (6 bases). CDR3 size: 13 residues. Trimming stripped 7 bases from V and 2 bases from J, with 11 bases between. Germline V gene lookup returns CDR1 SEHNR and CDR2 FQNEAQ (reference sequence). The DNA for the CDR3 is TGTGCCAGCACTGCCGGGACAAACACTGAAGCTTTCTTT. This translates into CASTAGTNTEAFF.

The chain uses TRBV10-3 and TRBJ2-1; tentative D call: TRBD2 (5 bases). The germline V and J ends were trimmed by 2 bases and 5 bases, with 16 bases remaining between them. CDR1 and CDR2 (germline): ENHRY, SYGVKD. The CDR3 extends over 16 amino acids. CDR3 region: CAISERVGGAHNEQFF. The CDR3, as DNA: TGTGCCATCAGTGAGAGGGTAGGAGGTGCACACAATGAGCAGTTCTTC.

The chain links TRBV19 to TRBJ2-5; TRBD1 matches 7 bases. The CDR3 contains 18 residues. Germline CDR1 is LNHDA and CDR2 is SQIVND (reference sequence). The V segment lost 3 bases and the J segment 7 bases; nucleotides outside the gene matches: 20. For the CDR3, the DNA is TGTGCCAGTAGTATCCCCCGGACAGGTACCGCTACCTTAGCGACCCAGTACTTC. It specifies CASSIPRTGTATLATQYF. The entire variable domain, with the rest obtained from reference TRBV19 and TRBJ2-5, is as follows: DGGITQSPKYLFRKEGQNVTLSCEQNLNHDAMYWYRQDPGQGLRLIYYSQIVNDFQKGDIAEGYSVSREKKESFPLTVTSAQKNPTAFYLCASSIPRTGTATLATQYFGPGTRLLVL.

The chain couples TRBV6-5 to TRBJ2-7; 10 bases are a match to TRBD2. The CDR3 spans 13 residues. Germline V gene data show CDR1 as MNHEY and CDR2 as SVGAGI. The junction had 2 bases not matched to a gene; V was cut back by 5 bases and J by 4 bases. As DNA, the CDR3 is TGTGCCAGCAGTAGCGGGAGGGCATACGAGCAGTACTTC. This sequence encodes CASSSGRAYEQYF.

The V gene is TRBV7-9, the J gene TRBJ2-1; perhaps TRBD2 as D (7 bases). The CDR3 is 14 amino acids. CDR1 is SEHNR, CDR2 FQNEAQ, per germline (reference sequence). Trimming shortened V by 1 base and J by 9 bases, and 13 bases separated the two germline ends. The CDR3 sequence: CASSLEVGGGEQFF. The CDR3 DNA reads TGTGCCAGCAGCTTAGAAGTGGGAGGGGGTGAGCAGTTCTTC.

The chain links TRBV7-9 to TRBJ2-4, with D perhaps TRBD2 (6 bases). Per germline, CDR1 SEHNR and CDR2 FQNEAQ (reference sequence). This CDR3 region has 14 residues. V was pared by 5 bases and J by 5 bases, with 13 bases between. The DNA for the CDR3 is TGTGCCAGCAGCACTAGGACTAACGAAAACATTCAGTACTTC. Residues: CASSTRTNENIQYF.

This chain uses TRBV3-1 (or the pseudogene TRBV3-2) with TRBJ1-4; TRBD1 aligns across 7 bases. From germline, CDR1 is LGHDT and CDR2 YNNKEL (reference sequence). With 0 bases clipped from V and 4 bases from J, the junction kept 2 bases outside the gene matches. The CDR3 is 15 amino acids. The CDR3 coding sequence is TGTGCCAGCAGCCAAGAGGGACAGATTAATGAAAAACTGTTTTTT. Its protein is CASSQEGQINEKLFF.

The chain combines TRBV30 with TRBJ1-6; 8 bases line up with TRBD1. The germline V gene encodes CDR1 GTSNPN and CDR2 SVGIG (reference sequence). The V and J ends lost 7 bases and 7 bases, in that order; junction bases with no gene match: 9. This CDR3 contains 14 residues. CDR3 sequence reads: CALRAPGGNSPLHF. As DNA, the CDR3 is TGTGCCTTAAGGGCTCCAGGGGGCAATTCACCCCTCCACTTT.

This clone showed up just a few times. The CDR3 sequence is CASSYSGHLNTEAFF. Here the CDR3 DNA reads TGTGCCAGCAGTTACTCGGGACACCTGAACACTGAAGCTTTCTTT. The genes are TRBV6-2 or TRBV6-3 and TRBJ1-1, with a possible D match to TRBD1 (6 bases). This CDR3 is built from 15 residues. Between the trimmed V and J ends, which lost 0 bases and 0 bases, there was a span of 8 bases. CDR1 and CDR2 (germline): MNHEY, SVGEGT.

The J gene is TRBJ2-1, the V gene TRBV19; 13 bases align to TRBD2. This CDR3 is 16 amino acids long. The germline V gene encodes CDR1 LNHDA and CDR2 SQIVND (reference sequence). The trim removed 5 bases at V and 3 bases at J, leaving 4 bases unmatched. The CDR3 protein is CASSPGTSGNYNEQFF. In DNA, the CDR3 is TGTGCCAGTAGTCCAGGGACTAGCGGGAACTACAATGAGCAGTTCTTC.

The V call is TRBV19, the J call TRBJ2-5; D unresolved. The CDR3 is 15 amino acids. Germline V gene lookup returns CDR1 LNHDA and CDR2 SQIVND (reference sequence). Deletions cut 5 bases from V and 2 bases from J, with 15 bases between. The chain's CDR3 is CASSADSRAQETQYF. Here the CDR3 DNA reads TGTGCCAGTAGTGCGGATTCCCGGGCTCAAGAGACCCAGTACTTC.

The rearrangement joins TRBV25-1 to TRBJ2-7; TRBD1 matches at 8 bases. The CDR3 has 14 residues. The junction had 3 bases not matched to a gene; V was cut back by 2 bases and J by 3 bases. The germline V gene has CDR1 MGHDK and CDR2 SYGVNS. For the CDR3, the DNA is TGTGCCAGCAGTGAAATCGGGACAGGCTACGAGCAGTACTTC. This codes for CASSEIGTGYEQYF.

V is TRBV3-1 (or the pseudogene TRBV3-2) and J is TRBJ1-5; D remains ambiguous. The CDR3 extends over 14 amino acids. The V and J ends lost 2 bases and 5 bases respectively, with 10 bases between them. CDR1 and CDR2 (germline): LGHDT, YNNKEL (reference sequence). Written as DNA, the CDR3 is TGTGCCAGCAGCCAATGGGGAGAGGATCAGCCCCAGCATTTT. Translation: CASSQWGEDQPQHF.

The CDR3 DNA follows: TGTGCCAGCAGTTACCCGGACAGGGATGGCTCACCCCTCCACTTT. This encodes CASSYPDRDGSPLHF. The chain carries TRBV2 and TRBJ1-6, with 8 nucleotides matching TRBD1. The CDR3 consists of 15 residues. After removal of 5 bases from V and 10 bases from J, the junction contained 10 bases not matched to a gene. In germline, CDR1 is SNHLY, CDR2 FYNNEI. The complete variable domain, with remaining parts taken from reference TRBV2 and TRBJ1-6, reads EPEVTQTPSHQVTQMGQEVILRCVPISNHLYFYWYRQILGQKVEFLVSFYNNEISEKSEIFDDQFSVERPDGSNFTLKIRSTKLEDSAMYFCASSYPDRDGSPLHFGNGTRLTVT.

The V gene is TRBV5-1, the J gene TRBJ1-1, with 7 bases fitting TRBD1. V dropped 1 base and J dropped 6; count of bases not matched to a gene: 6. The CDR3 has 14 amino acids. CDR1 SGHRS and CDR2 YFSETQ come from the germline V gene. CDR3: CASSLFTGVAEAFF. CDR3 DNA: TGCGCCAGCAGCTTGTTTACAGGGGTCGCTGAAGCTTTCTTT.

This chain links TRBV19 with TRBJ2-1; 7 nucleotides match TRBD2. The V gene end was trimmed by 8 bases and the J gene end by 7 bases; junction bases not matched to a gene: 11. This CDR3 has 14 residues. Germline CDR1 and CDR2: LNHDA and SQIVND (reference sequence). CDR3 residues: CASGEGGPWNEQFF. The DNA for the CDR3 is TGTGCCAGTGGGGAGGGAGGCCCCTGGAATGAGCAGTTCTTC.

The rearrangement joins TRBV10-3 to TRBJ2-1; no clear D gene. Germline CDR1 is ENHRY and CDR2 is SYGVKD. The CDR3 length is 15 residues. V was pared by 10 bases and J by 0 bases, with 16 bases between. The CDR3 spells CATMLRLSSYNEQFF. CDR3 sequence (DNA): TGTGCCACAATGTTGAGGCTGAGCTCCTACAATGAGCAGTTCTTC.